What follows describes a single T cell receptor beta chain. The antigen remains undetermined. The data were taken from a study of human thymus T cells. Study-wide results and limits: Thymic and blood repertoires seemed to show skewed V and J gene use. The related literature has documented a marked overlap of thymic repertoires among unrelated individuals.

The assay was immunoSEQ multiplex PCR, and TCRdb's table has in-frame clones only and misses some. The data hold under 150,000 clones, with around 95% observed a single time. Resected material from corrective heart surgery provided the thymus tissue analysed. V lost 0 bases to trimming and J lost 1 base, with 13 bases between them. Germline values: CDR1 SGHAT, CDR2 FQNNGV. The CDR3 covers 16 residues. This sequence was found in a boy less than two years old with a congenital heart defect but otherwise immunologically healthy. The chain has TRBV11-2 and TRBJ2-7; TRBD2 might be the D (6 bases). The sample comprised thymus tissue. This chain's CDR3 is CASSLEAGGGSYEQYF. In DNA form, the CDR3 reads TGTGCCAGCAGCTTAGAAGCGGGCGGCGGGTCCTACGAGCAGTACTTC.